Listed below are T cell receptor beta chains from one sample, sequenced in a study of blood T cell repertoires in COVID-19. Clones were read by immunoSEQ multiplex PCR, and TCRdb kept only the in-frame ones, dropping some. The sample has about 370,000 clones; roughly nine tenths are singletons. Input material: PBMCs or T cells enriched from blood (not recorded which). These receptors all stem from a man aged 18 to 29 who had recovered from COVID-19. CDR3s leave out the opening cysteine and the closing phenylalanine or tryptophan. The order of the fields is CDR3 protein, J gene, V gene, CDR3 length.

ASSLEGNMPGSPLH | TRBJ1-6 | TRBV5-4 | 14
ATSRDSYEQY | TRBJ2-7 | TRBV15 | 10
ASSVLRDRGSYEQY | TRBJ2-7 | TRBV9 | 14
ARSLYRLAGSSYNEQF | TRBJ2-1 | TRBV5-3 | 16
AISELTRRDEQY | TRBJ2-7 | TRBV10-3 | 12
ASSQGTPGNSPLH | TRBJ1-6 | TRBV3-1/TRBV3-2 | 13
ASAAGGYEQY | TRBJ2-7 | TRBV2 | 10
ASSDEAGSSYEQY | TRBJ2-7 | TRBV6-5 | 13
ASTTGGIDTEAF | TRBJ1-1 | TRBV19 | 12
ASTRQRQGRTGELF | TRBJ2-2 | TRBV7-9 | 14
ASSLQGYRLNEQF | TRBJ2-1 | TRBV7-6 | 13
ASSLNRVTGELF | TRBJ2-2 | TRBV27 | 12
ASSQVRNTIY | TRBJ1-3 | TRBV3-1/TRBV3-2 | 10
ASSSALREGNEQF | TRBJ2-1 | TRBV7-3 | 13
ASSQADRGNYGYT | TRBJ1-2 | TRBV4-2 | 13
ASSPSGGNTEAF | TRBJ1-1 | TRBV18 | 12
ARRGLGGPDTQY | TRBJ2-3 | TRBV3-1/TRBV3-2 | 12
ASSVGQEGYGYT | TRBJ1-2 | TRBV9 | 12
ASSDRGYYGYT | TRBJ1-2 | TRBV6-1 | 11
ASRYGTGVGYT | TRBJ1-2 | TRBV6-5 | 11
ASSQPSGGHYNEQF | TRBJ2-1 | TRBV4-2 | 14
ASSLTGVQETQY | TRBJ2-5 | TRBV3-1/TRBV3-2 | 12
ASSYRSTGISGELF | TRBJ2-2 | TRBV6-5 | 14
ASSLGLAGVDEQF | TRBJ2-1 | TRBV7-2 | 13
ATNFNRDRSQAF | TRBJ1-1 | TRBV24-1 | 12
ASSLSQYEQY | TRBJ2-7 | TRBV5-1 | 10
ASSPPTGALQETQY | TRBJ2-5 | TRBV19 | 14
ASSQGFGSYEQY | TRBJ2-7 | TRBV4-1 | 12
ASSLEGQGSADTQY | TRBJ2-3 | TRBV7-2 | 14
ASSLRLAGGSEQF | TRBJ2-1 | TRBV27 | 13
ASSITGMNTEAF | TRBJ1-1 | TRBV19 | 12
ASSLAWGPRTDTQY | TRBJ2-3 | TRBV13 | 14
ASRYSSRDRLYEQY | TRBJ2-7 | TRBV6-5 | 14
ASSFRGVVDTIY | TRBJ1-3 | TRBV7-8 | 12
ASSLGGGVEKLF | TRBJ1-4 | TRBV5-1 | 12
ASSYSAQGGEKLF | TRBJ1-4 | TRBV6-5 | 13
ASSPLEGGMDTQY | TRBJ2-3 | TRBV18 | 13
ASSQEGQGIGGYT | TRBJ1-2 | TRBV4-3 | 13
ASRQRANTEAF | TRBJ1-1 | TRBV18 | 11
ASSVKTGGTNQPQH | TRBJ1-5 | TRBV9 | 14
ASSVELNGGSGSGDTQY | TRBJ2-3 | TRBV9 | 17